These T cell receptor beta chains were read from a single sample in a study of human T cells and chemical hapten exposure. TCRdb fed the RACE reads into MiXCR, producing one record per CDR3 protein. The sample shows under 200,000 distinct CDR3 sequences, more than 12% of them seen only once. Sequenced material: whole blood, taken in connection with sensitization to the hapten diphenylcyclopropenone (DPC). Receptors were obtained from a woman aged 30 to 39 with alopecia areata. Some clones in this sample may be carry-over from other donors' samples. The CDR3 runs from the conserved cysteine through the conserved F or W. Fields, in order: clone size, V gene, J gene, D gene, CDR3 protein, CDR3 DNA. D genes are given only for firm matches. Only part of the rows carry a size: once, few, many, or a class if the clone is expanded.

clone size: few
V gene: TRBV15
J gene: TRBJ2-3
D gene: .
CDR3 protein: CATLGQGTDTQYF
CDR3 DNA: TGTGCCACCTTGGGGCAGGGGACAGATACGCAGTATTTT

clone size: .
V gene: TRBV20-1
J gene: TRBJ2-1
D gene: TRBD2
CDR3 protein: CSAGGSSYNEQFF
CDR3 DNA: TGCAGTGCTGGCGGGAGCTCCTACAATGAGCAGTTCTTC

clone size: few
V gene: TRBV6-2/TRBV6-3
J gene: TRBJ1-1
D gene: .
CDR3 protein: CASSYSQTVGTEAFF
CDR3 DNA: TGTGCCAGCAGTTACTCACAGACAGTGGGAACTGAAGCTTTCTTT

clone size: .
V gene: TRBV29-1
J gene: TRBJ1-2
D gene: .
CDR3 protein: CSVARGKNYGYTF
CDR3 DNA: TGCAGCGTTGCTCGGGGGAAAAACTATGGCTACACCTTC

clone size: few
V gene: TRBV10-3
J gene: TRBJ1-1
D gene: TRBD1
CDR3 protein: CAISQTGSIETEAFF
CDR3 DNA: TGTGCCATCAGCCAGACAGGGTCGATTGAGACTGAAGCTTTCTTT

clone size: .
V gene: TRBV5-5
J gene: TRBJ1-4
D gene: .
CDR3 protein: CASSLELGSGERLFF
CDR3 DNA: TGTGCCAGCAGCTTGGAGCTCGGGAGTGGTGAAAGACTGTTTTTT

clone size: many
V gene: TRBV10-3
J gene: TRBJ1-2
D gene: TRBD1
CDR3 protein: CAISWDRDNYGYTF
CDR3 DNA: TGTGCCATCAGCTGGGACAGGGATAACTATGGCTACACCTTC

clone size: .
V gene: TRBV7-9
J gene: TRBJ2-1
D gene: .
CDR3 protein: CASGLAVGREQFF
CDR3 DNA: TGTGCCAGCGGCTTAGCGGTGGGGAGAGAGCAGTTCTTC

clone size: few
V gene: TRBV10-2
J gene: TRBJ2-3
D gene: TRBD2
CDR3 protein: CASSEGTSGSSTQYF
CDR3 DNA: TGCGCCAGCAGTGAGGGGACTAGCGGGTCGTCTACGCAGTATTTT

clone size: .
V gene: TRBV28
J gene: TRBJ2-2
D gene: TRBD2
CDR3 protein: CASSRASGVTGELFF
CDR3 DNA: TGTGCCAGCAGTCGAGCTAGCGGGGTTACCGGGGAGCTGTTTTTT

clone size: few
V gene: TRBV21-1
J gene: TRBJ1-2
D gene: .
CDR3 protein: CASRNRGEGGSAYGYTF
CDR3 DNA: TGTGCCAGCAGAAATAGGGGGGAAGGGGGATCGGCCTATGGCTACACCTTC

clone size: .
V gene: TRBV11-2
J gene: TRBJ1-6
D gene: .
CDR3 protein: CASSFFSAQTYSPLHF
CDR3 DNA: TGTGCCAGCAGCTTCTTTTCAGCACAGACTTATTCACCCCTCCACTTT

clone size: many
V gene: TRBV18
J gene: TRBJ1-5
D gene: .
CDR3 protein: CASSPLGGGPQHF
CDR3 DNA: TGTGCCAGCTCACCCCTGGGGGGCGGGCCCCAGCATTTT

clone size: many
V gene: TRBV7-2
J gene: TRBJ1-1
D gene: .
CDR3 protein: CASSTGLEVVAEAFF
CDR3 DNA: TGTGCCAGCAGCACCGGTTTGGAGGTAGTCGCTGAAGCTTTCTTT

clone size: .
V gene: TRBV2
J gene: TRBJ2-1
D gene: .
CDR3 protein: CASRPPGASSYNEQFF
CDR3 DNA: TGTGCCAGCAGACCCCCGGGGGCGAGCTCCTACAATGAGCAGTTCTTC

clone size: once
V gene: TRBV14
J gene: TRBJ1-1
D gene: TRBD1
CDR3 protein: CASSQARDRVTNTEAFF
CDR3 DNA: TGTGCCAGCAGCCAAGCCCGAGACAGGGTTACAAACACTGAAGCTTTCTTT

clone size: many
V gene: TRBV29-1
J gene: TRBJ2-7
D gene: TRBD1
CDR3 protein: CSVDRGSDEQYF
CDR3 DNA: TGCAGCGTCGACAGGGGCTCTGACGAGCAGTACTTC

clone size: .
V gene: TRBV9
J gene: TRBJ1-6
D gene: .
CDR3 protein: CASSVGQGIDSPLHF
CDR3 DNA: TGTGCCAGCAGCGTAGGGCAGGGAATTGATTCACCCCTCCACTTT

clone size: medium-sized
V gene: TRBV12-3/TRBV12-4
J gene: TRBJ1-5
D gene: .
CDR3 protein: CASRTGTDSNQPQHF
CDR3 DNA: TGTGCCAGCAGAACCGGGACGGATAGCAATCAGCCCCAGCATTTT

clone size: few
V gene: TRBV6-1
J gene: TRBJ1-5
D gene: .
CDR3 protein: CASSEAVQGDQPQHF
CDR3 DNA: TGTGCCAGCAGTGAAGCGGTACAGGGAGATCAGCCCCAGCATTTT

clone size: few
V gene: TRBV9
J gene: TRBJ2-2
D gene: .
CDR3 protein: CASSVGSHNTGELFF
CDR3 DNA: TGTGCCAGCAGCGTGGGATCCCATAACACCGGGGAGCTGTTTTTT

clone size: many
V gene: TRBV7-9
J gene: TRBJ1-3
D gene: .
CDR3 protein: CASSLVGVANTIYF
CDR3 DNA: TGTGCCAGCAGCTTAGTAGGGGTTGCAAACACCATATATTTT

clone size: .
V gene: TRBV4-3
J gene: TRBJ2-1
D gene: TRBD2
CDR3 protein: CASSQDGGGSYNEQFF
CDR3 DNA: TGCGCCAGCAGCCAAGACGGGGGGGGATCCTACAATGAGCAGTTCTTC

clone size: .
V gene: TRBV12-3/TRBV12-4
J gene: TRBJ2-7
D gene: TRBD1
CDR3 protein: CASNPPRDRLYEQYF
CDR3 DNA: TGTGCCAGCAACCCCCCCCGGGACAGGCTCTACGAGCAGTACTTC

clone size: .
V gene: TRBV19
J gene: TRBJ1-5
D gene: .
CDR3 protein: CASSMWGLNQPQHF
CDR3 DNA: TGTGCCAGTAGTATGTGGGGCCTCAATCAGCCCCAGCATTTT

clone size: .
V gene: TRBV6-6
J gene: TRBJ1-2
D gene: .
CDR3 protein: CATGSPNYGYTF
CDR3 DNA: TGTGCCACCGGGTCACCTAACTATGGCTACACCTTC